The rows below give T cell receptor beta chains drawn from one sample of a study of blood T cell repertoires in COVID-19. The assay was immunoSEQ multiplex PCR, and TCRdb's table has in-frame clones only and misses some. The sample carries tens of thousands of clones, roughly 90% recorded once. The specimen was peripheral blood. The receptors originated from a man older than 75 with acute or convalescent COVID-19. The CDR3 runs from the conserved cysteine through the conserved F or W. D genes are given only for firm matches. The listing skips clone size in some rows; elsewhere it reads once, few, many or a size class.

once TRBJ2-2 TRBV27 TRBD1 CASSPHRGRIITGELFF TGTGCCAGCAGTCCGCACAGGGGGCGAATCATCACCGGGGAGCTGTTTTTT
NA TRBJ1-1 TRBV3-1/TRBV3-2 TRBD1 CASRDRGLNTEAFF TGTGCCAGCAGGGACAGGGGGTTGAACACTGAAGCTTTCTTT
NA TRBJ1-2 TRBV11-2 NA CASSPDAGYGYTF TGTGCCAGCAGCCCTGACGCAGGCTATGGCTACACCTTC
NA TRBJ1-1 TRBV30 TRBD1 CAWSGTGHTEAFF TGTGCCTGGAGTGGGACAGGCCACACTGAAGCTTTCTTT
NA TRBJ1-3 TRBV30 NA CACLPGAYYSGNTIYF TGTGCCTGTTTGCCGGGAGCCTATTACTCTGGAAACACCATATATTTT
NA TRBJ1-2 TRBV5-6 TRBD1 CASSLVPGQGTYGYTF TGTGCCAGCAGCTTAGTTCCGGGACAGGGAACCTATGGCTACACCTTC
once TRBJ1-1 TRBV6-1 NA CASSERGIDTEAFF TGTGCCAGCAGTGAAAGGGGGATAGACACTGAAGCTTTCTTT
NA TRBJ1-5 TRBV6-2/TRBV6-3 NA CASTPIQRANSNQPQHF TGTGCCAGCACCCCAATACAGCGGGCGAATAGCAATCAGCCCCAGCATTTT
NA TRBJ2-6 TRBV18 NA CASSRQTFLTF TGTGCCAGCTCACGACAGACCTTCTTGACTTTC
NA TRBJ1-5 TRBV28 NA CASSLRLDQPQHF TGTGCCAGCAGCCTAAGATTGGATCAGCCCCAGCATTTT
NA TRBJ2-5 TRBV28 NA CASRVGGTQETQYF TGTGCCAGCAGGGTTGGAGGGACCCAAGAGACCCAGTACTTC
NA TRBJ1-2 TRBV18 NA CASSPRNEGDGYTF TGTGCCAGCTCACCAAGGAACGAGGGCGATGGCTACACCTTC
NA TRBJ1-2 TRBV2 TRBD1 CANRQGINYGYTF TGTGCCAACCGACAGGGGATTAACTATGGCTACACCTTC
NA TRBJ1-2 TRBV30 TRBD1 CAWSISGTGVGYTF TGTGCCTGGAGTATTTCCGGGACAGGGGTTGGCTACACCTTC
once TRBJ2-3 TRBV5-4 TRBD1 CASSLDPGQLTDTQYF TGTGCCAGCAGTCTCGACCCGGGACAGCTAACAGATACGCAGTATTTT
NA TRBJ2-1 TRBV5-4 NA CASSLRGAPNNEQFF TGTGCCAGCAGCTTACGCGGGGCGCCCAACAATGAGCAGTTCTTC
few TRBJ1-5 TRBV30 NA CAWSPGGNSNQPQHF TGTGCCTGGAGCCCTGGGGGGAACAGCAATCAGCCCCAGCATTTT
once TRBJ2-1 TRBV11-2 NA CASSLISAQGHNEQFF TGTGCCAGCAGCTTAATATCGGCGCAGGGCCACAATGAGCAGTTCTTC
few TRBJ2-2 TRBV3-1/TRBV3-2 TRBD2 CASSQDLGRAGELFF TGTGCCAGCAGCCAAGATCTAGGGAGGGCCGGGGAGCTGTTTTTT
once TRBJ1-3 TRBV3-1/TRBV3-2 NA CASSRDSRNTIYF TGTGCCAGCAGCAGGGACTCGCGAAACACCATATATTTT
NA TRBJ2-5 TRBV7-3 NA CASSLTGAETQYF TGTGCCAGCAGCTTGACAGGAGCTGAGACCCAGTACTTC
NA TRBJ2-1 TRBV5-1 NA CASSLGGGGVEQFF TGCGCCAGCAGCTTGGGTGGAGGGGGCGTTGAGCAGTTCTTC
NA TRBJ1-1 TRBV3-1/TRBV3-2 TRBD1 CASSQVRGTEAFF TGTGCCAGCAGCCAAGTCAGGGGGACTGAAGCTTTCTTT
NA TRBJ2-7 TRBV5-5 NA CASSIDRSYEQYF TGTGCCAGCAGCATCGACAGGTCCTACGAGCAGTACTTC
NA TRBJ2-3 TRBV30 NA CAWSVQGSDTQYF TGTGCCTGGAGTGTACAGGGTTCAGATACGCAGTATTTT
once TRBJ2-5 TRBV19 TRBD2 CASTRTSGGGETQYF TGTGCCAGTACCCGGACTAGCGGTGGCGGAGAGACCCAGTACTTC
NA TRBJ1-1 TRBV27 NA CASSPQGINTEAFF TGTGCCAGCAGTCCACAGGGTATTAACACTGAAGCTTTCTTT
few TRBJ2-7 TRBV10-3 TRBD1 CAISPNRGQTYEQYF TGTGCCATCAGCCCTAATAGGGGGCAAACCTACGAGCAGTACTTC
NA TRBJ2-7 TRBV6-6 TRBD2 CAAGGAGSSYEQYF TGTGCCGCGGGGGGGGCGGGTAGCTCCTACGAGCAGTACTTC
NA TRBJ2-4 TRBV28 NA CASSTADKNIQYF TGTGCCAGCTCGACGGCGGACAAAAACATTCAGTACTTC
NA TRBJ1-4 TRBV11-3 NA CASSLARECEKLFF TGTGCCAGCAGCTTGGCCAGGGAATGTGAAAAACTGTTTTTT
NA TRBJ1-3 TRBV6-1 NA CASSESRAVGNTIYF TGTGCCAGCAGTGAAAGCAGGGCGGTTGGAAACACCATATATTTT
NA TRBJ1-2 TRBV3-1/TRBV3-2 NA CASSRTAHGADGYTF TGTGCCAGCAGTAGGACAGCCCATGGCGCGGATGGCTACACCTTC
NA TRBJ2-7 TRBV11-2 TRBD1 CASSPTPVGGLSPPSF TGTGCCAGCAGCCCAACCCCCGTAGGGGGCCTCTCTCCTCCGTCCTTC
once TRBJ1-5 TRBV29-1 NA CSVATGNQPQHF TGCAGCGTTGCAACAGGGAATCAGCCCCAGCATTTT
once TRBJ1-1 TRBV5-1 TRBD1 CASSKGQGYPLVTEAFF TGCGCCAGCAGCAAAGGACAGGGCTATCCGCTGGTCACTGAAGCTTTCTTT
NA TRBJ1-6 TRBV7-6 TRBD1 CASSPGTGGNSPLHF TGTGCCAGCAGCCCCGGGACAGGAGGAAATTCACCCCTCCACTTT
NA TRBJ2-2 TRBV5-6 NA CASSLLGPNTGELFF TGTGCCAGCAGCTTGTTGGGGCCAAACACCGGGGAGCTGTTTTTT
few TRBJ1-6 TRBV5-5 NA CASSLDRPNTNSPLHF TGTGCCAGCAGTCTAGACAGGCCGAACACGAATTCACCCCTCCACTTT
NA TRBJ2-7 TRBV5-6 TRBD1 CASSFGTVTYEQYF TGTGCCAGCAGCTTCGGGACAGTAACCTACGAGCAGTACTTC
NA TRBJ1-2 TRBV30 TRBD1 CAWRGQGMGYGYTF TGTGCCTGGAGGGGACAGGGTATGGGCTATGGCTACACCTTC